This T cell receptor (beta chain) was profiled in a study of T cell changes during pregnancy in multiple sclerosis. The V end lost 6 bases, the J end lost 1 base, and 25 bases lay between the germline ends. Germline-derived CDR1 and CDR2 are SNHLY and FYNNEI. The CDR3 is 18 residues long. The table came from immunoSEQ multiplex PCR; TCRdb's copy has only in-frame clones and leaves some out. The table includes tens of thousands of clones, around 92% detected once. The genes are TRBV2 and TRBJ2-7; possibly TRBD2 for D (6 bases). This receptor was taken from a female donor with multiple sclerosis, enrolled in a pregnancy study. The material sequenced was CD4+ T cells from peripheral blood mononuclear cells, taken in the third trimester of pregnancy. Written as DNA, the CDR3 is TGTGCCAGCAGGCGTAGAGGAGGGACGGGCGCCTCATCCTACGAGCAGTACTTC. This translates into CASRRRGGTGASSYEQYF.